The clone carrying this TCR beta chain was detected only a few times. Antigen specificity is unknown. This specimen belongs to a study of blood T cells in healthy people across ages. Study-level results: Among T cells, TCR beta diversity per million cells dropped roughly linearly as age rose.

Together with a sample-barcoded 5' primer, a J-beta primer mix was included in a second PCR lasting about 6 to 11 cycles. TCRdb independently ran MiXCR on the 5' RACE reads; one entry per CDR3 protein. Of about 1.4 million distinct CDR3 sequences in the sample, around 59% are singletons; the top ten hold over 6.5%. The source of this sequence is a man between 18 and 29 years old in good health. Specimen: blood.

The CDR3 DNA follows: TGTGCCAGCAGCTTAGTGACAGGGCAATCTGGCTACACCTTC. This encodes CASSLVTGQSGYTF. This chain uses TRBV13 with TRBJ1-2; 7 positions agree with TRBD1. CDR3 length equals 14 residues. Germline trimming cut 1 base from V and 7 bases from J; bases unmatched to any gene: 6. CDR1 and CDR2 (germline): PRHDT, FYEKMQ (reference sequence).